The 25 T cell receptor beta chains presented below share a single source sample, sequenced in a study of shared clonotypes between healthy human individuals. Repertoires were generated with immunoSEQ multiplex PCR, while TCRdb's copy carries only in-frame clones and drops some. This sample has more than 150,000 clones, with around 63% found just once. The source material was memory CD4+ T cells sorted from blood. The subset denotes: CD45RA-negative fraction. These receptors all stem from a man in his thirties or forties in good health.

This clone was recorded at least ten times. CDR3 residues: CASTQSALGGYEQFF. The CDR3 nucleotides read TGCGCCAGCACTCAGTCGGCACTAGGTGGGTATGAGCAGTTCTTC. This chain joins TRBV5-1 and TRBJ2-1; D might be TRBD2 (5 bases). Germline CDR1 is SGHRS and CDR2 is YFSETQ. The CDR3 has 15 amino acids. V was pared by 6 bases and J by 8 bases, with 21 bases between. The full variable domain, in which reference TRBV5-1 and TRBJ2-1 provide the parts outside the CDR3, is KAGVTQTPRYLIKTRGQQVTLSCSPISGHRSVSWYQQTPGQGLQFLFEYFSETQRNKGNFPGRFSGRQFSNSRSEMNVSTLELGDSALYLCASTQSALGGYEQFFGPGTRLTVL.

This rearrangement joins TRBV7-7 to TRBJ2-5; either TRBD1 or TRBD2 may supply D (5 bases each). Germline CDR1 and CDR2: SSHAT and FNYEAQ (reference sequence). The V end lost 5 bases, the J end lost 4 bases, and 14 bases lay between the germline ends. This CDR3 contains 14 residues. This chain's CDR3 is CASSPGPRGETQYF. CDR3 nucleotide sequence: TGTGCCAGCAGCCCGGGTCCGAGGGGAGAGACCCAGTACTTC.

The chain employs TRBV28 and TRBJ1-4; 9 nucleotides match TRBD1. CDR1 MDHEN and CDR2 SYDVKM come from the germline V gene. Germline trimming cut 2 bases from V and 7 bases from J; bases unmatched to any gene: 5. The CDR3 runs to 15 residues. CDR3 sequence: CASSLHRGQGEKLFF. The CDR3 DNA sequence: TGTGCCAGCAGTTTACACAGGGGGCAGGGTGAAAAACTGTTTTTT. Using reference TRBV28 and TRBJ1-4 for the parts outside the CDR3, the full variable domain is DVKVTQSSRYLVKRTGEKVFLECVQDMDHENMFWYRQDPGLGLRLIYFSYDVKMKEKGDIPEGYSVSREKKERFSLILESASTNQTSMYLCASSLHRGQGEKLFFGSGTQLSVL.

The J gene is TRBJ1-5, the V gene TRBV28; D remains ambiguous. CDR3 length: 13 residues. CDR1 and CDR2 from the germline V gene are MDHEN and SYDVKM. Trimming removed 6 bases from V and 0 bases from J, with 6 bases in between. The CDR3 DNA reads TGTGCCAGCAGCGAGCATAGCAATCAGCCCCAGCATTTT. Amino acid sequence: CASSEHSNQPQHF.

This chain uses TRBV5-6 with TRBJ2-5; no definite D call. CDR1 is SGHDT and CDR2 is YYEEEE in the germline V gene. V lost 6 bases and J lost 5, with 17 bases in between. This CDR3 is built from 14 residues. The CDR3, as DNA: TGTGCCAGCAACCGAGGATCCCGGGTGGAGACCCAGTACTTC. Translation: CASNRGSRVETQYF.

V usage is TRBV18 and J usage is TRBJ2-1; D assignment may be TRBD1 or TRBD2 (5 bases each). V was pared by 0 bases and J by 8 bases, with 11 bases between. The length of the CDR3 is 14 residues. Germline V lookup: CDR1 KGHSH, CDR2 LQKENI. CDR3: CASSPPNMGDEQFF. The DNA of the CDR3 is TGTGCCAGCTCACCACCTAATATGGGGGATGAGCAGTTCTTC.

CDR3 nucleotides: TGTGCCAGCAGCCGGGGACAGGGATACGAGCAGTACTTC. The encoded protein is CASSRGQGYEQYF. This sequence joins TRBV11-2 and TRBJ2-7, with 9 bases fitting TRBD1. Germline V CDR1 and CDR2: SGHAT, FQNNGV. With 5 bases clipped from V and 4 bases from J, the junction kept 3 bases outside the gene matches. The CDR3 is made up of 13 amino acids.

The chain recombines TRBV5-1 with TRBJ2-5; D not certain. Germline loops: CDR1 SGHRS, CDR2 YFSETQ. This CDR3 is 16 amino acids long. V was clipped by 0 bases and J by 4 bases, with 16 bases between them. CDR3 sequence (DNA): TGCGCCAGCAGCTTGGCCGGCCAGTGGGGAAGAGAGACCCAGTACTTC. Protein product: CASSLAGQWGRETQYF.

J is TRBJ1-5 and V is TRBV19; D is unclear. V was cut by 0 bases and J by 4 bases, with 10 bases left in between. The CDR3 runs to 15 residues. Per the germline V gene, CDR1 is LNHDA and CDR2 is SQIVND (reference sequence). DNA for the CDR3: TGTGCCAGTAGTATAGATGAGCCAGGAAATCAGCCCCAGCATTTT. It codes for CASSIDEPGNQPQHF.

The chain joins TRBV4-3 to TRBJ2-5; D is uncertain. The V end was cut by 0 bases, the J end by 2 bases, with 4 bases between. CDR1 and CDR2 (germline): LGHNA, YSLEER. This CDR3 comprises 13 residues. The CDR3: CASSQDKQETQYF. In DNA form, the CDR3 reads TGCGCCAGCAGCCAAGATAAACAAGAGACCCAGTACTTC.

The rearrangement links TRBV5-1 to TRBJ2-7, with TRBD1 matching over 8 bases. Trimming at V came to 4 bases and at J to 1 base, leaving 7 bases not matched to a gene. This CDR3 spans 15 amino acids. Germline-derived CDR1 and CDR2 are SGHRS and YFSETQ. As DNA, the CDR3 is TGCGCCAGCAGCCCTGGACAGGGCCTTTCCTACGAGCAGTACTTC. Residues: CASSPGQGLSYEQYF.

The rearrangement links TRBV9 to TRBJ1-2; TRBD1 agrees at 7 bases. From germline, CDR1 is SGDLS and CDR2 YYNGEE. J gave up 4 bases and V 4 bases, and 31 bases lay outside the gene matches. The CDR3 extends over 22 amino acids. The CDR3 loop reads CASSPRGTAAVLTRYKSYGYTF. The CDR3 coding sequence is TGTGCCAGCAGCCCCAGGGGGACAGCTGCAGTTCTAACTAGATACAAGAGCTATGGCTACACCTTC.

V usage is TRBV28 and J usage is TRBJ2-7, with 9 bases fitting TRBD1. With 6 bases clipped from V and 0 bases from J, the junction kept 9 bases outside the gene matches. CDR3 length equals 16 residues. Per the germline V gene, CDR1 is MDHEN and CDR2 is SYDVKM. The CDR3 sequence is CASRFGGTGHSYEQYF. CDR3 bases: TGTGCCAGCAGGTTCGGCGGGACAGGGCACTCCTACGAGCAGTACTTC.

This clone appeared once. The J gene is TRBJ2-7, the V gene TRBV18, with TRBD2 identical over 7 bases. V lost 1 base and J lost 4; bases outside the gene matches: 13. The CDR3 is 17 amino acids. Per the germline V gene, CDR1 is KGHSH and CDR2 is LQKENI. DNA of the CDR3: TGTGCCAGCTCACCACAAGTCTTAGGGACTACTCTATACGAGCAGTACTTC. It specifies CASSPQVLGTTLYEQYF.

This clone appeared a few times. The J gene is TRBJ2-7, the V gene TRBV10-3; no firm D call. This CDR3 comprises 12 residues. V was clipped by 5 bases and J by 3 bases, with 8 bases between them. The germline V gene encodes CDR1 ENHRY and CDR2 SYGVKD. The CDR3: CAISNFVYEQYF. The CDR3 nucleotides read TGTGCCATCAGTAACTTCGTCTACGAGCAGTACTTC.

DNA of the CDR3: TGTGCCAGCAGCTTGGCGCAGAGAGGAGGAGATACGCAGTATTTT. Encoded protein: CASSLAQRGGDTQYF. The J gene is TRBJ2-3, the V gene TRBV5-5; maybe TRBD2 (5 bases). This CDR3 is 15 amino acids long. Per the germline V gene, CDR1 is SGHKS and CDR2 is YYEKEE (reference sequence). V was trimmed by 0 bases and J by 5 bases, leaving 13 bases between them.

This clone has at least ten counts. For the CDR3, the DNA is TGTGCCAGCACTAAACTGGGGGAGCAGTACTTC. It is translated as CASTKLGEQYF. The chain has TRBV6-5 and TRBJ2-7; D gene uncertain. This CDR3 has 11 residues. CDR1 is MNHEY and CDR2 is SVGAGI in the germline V gene. The ends were cut back, 7 bases at V and 7 bases at J, with 11 bases in the middle.

The genes are TRBV11-3 and TRBJ2-7; weak D call: TRBD1 (7 bases). Between the trimmed V and J ends, which lost 7 bases and 5 bases, there was a span of 18 bases. This CDR3 comprises 14 residues. CDR1 is SGHNT, CDR2 YENEEA, per germline. The CDR3 protein is CASMDRTKRDEQYF. The CDR3 DNA reads as TGTGCCAGCATGGACAGGACTAAGCGAGACGAGCAGTACTTC.

This chain uses TRBV5-4 with TRBJ2-5; D is perhaps TRBD1 (5 bases). The V gene lost 2 bases and the J gene lost 4 bases, with 9 bases spanning the gap. The CDR3 spans 13 residues. Looked up from germline, CDR1 is SGHNT and CDR2 is YYREEE (reference sequence). The DNA of the CDR3 is TGTGCCAGCAGCTTCGGAAGGGGAGAGACCCAGTACTTC. It codes for CASSFGRGETQYF.

This clone was picked up a small number of times. This chain uses TRBV7-8 with TRBJ1-5, with D perhaps matching TRBD1 (5 bases). Germline-derived CDR1 and CDR2 are SGHVS and FQNEAQ. V lost 1 base and J 10 bases, leaving 11 bases between the germline ends. This CDR3 is 13 amino acids long. The CDR3 here is CASSLVPGQPQHF. The CDR3 DNA follows: TGTGCCAGCAGCTTAGTTCCCGGACAACCCCAGCATTTT. The full variable domain, completed using reference TRBV7-8 and TRBJ1-5, is GAGVSQSPRYKVAKRGQDVALRCDPISGHVSLFWYQQALGQGPEFLTYFQNEAQLDKSGLPSDRFFAERPEGSVSTLKIQRTQQEDSAVYLCASSLVPGQPQHFGDGTRLSIL.

This chain joins TRBV7-9 and TRBJ1-1; D gene unclear. V lost 1 base to trimming and J lost 6 bases, with 15 bases between them. The germline CDR1 and CDR2 sequences are SEHNR and FQNEAQ (reference sequence). This CDR3 contains 15 residues. CDR3 nucleotides: TGTGCCAGCAGCTTAGGTGACGGCCCGCGGGCTGAAGCTTTCTTT. Its protein product is CASSLGDGPRAEAFF.

The chain is built from TRBV11-2 and TRBJ2-1; no clear D gene. Germline assignment: CDR1 SGHAT and CDR2 FQNNGV. This CDR3 has 12 amino acids. Trimming shortened V by 6 bases and J by 5 bases, and 8 bases separated the two germline ends. The DNA for the CDR3 is TGTGCCAGCAGGGGGAACGACAATGAGCAGTTCTTC. Its translation: CASRGNDNEQFF.

The gene calls are TRBV5-6 and TRBJ2-7; D may be TRBD2 (6 bases). The CDR3 is 14 amino acids. Trimming stripped 2 bases from V and 4 bases from J, with 13 bases between. Germline CDR1 and CDR2: SGHDT and YYEEEE. The CDR3 DNA reads as TGTGCCAGCAGCTTTATCGGGAGTGGGTACGAGCAGTACTTC. Protein: CASSFIGSGYEQYF.

The chain couples TRBV5-1 to TRBJ2-4; D is unresolved. CDR1 is SGHRS, CDR2 YFSETQ, per germline. The CDR3 extends over 14 amino acids. V was pared by 0 bases and J by 3 bases, with 7 bases between. The CDR3 nucleotides are TGCGCCAGCAGCTTGGAGGGAAACAAAAACATTCAGTACTTC. Its protein is CASSLEGNKNIQYF.

This rearrangement joins TRBV19 to TRBJ2-7, with a tentative D call TRBD1 (5 bases). This CDR3 comprises 14 residues. CDR1 is LNHDA, CDR2 SQIVND, per germline (reference sequence). V lost 5 bases to trimming and J lost 2 bases, with 13 bases between them. DNA for the CDR3: TGTGCCAGTAGTGGCCAGGGTTCTACCTACGAGCAGTACTTC. This encodes CASSGQGSTYEQYF.